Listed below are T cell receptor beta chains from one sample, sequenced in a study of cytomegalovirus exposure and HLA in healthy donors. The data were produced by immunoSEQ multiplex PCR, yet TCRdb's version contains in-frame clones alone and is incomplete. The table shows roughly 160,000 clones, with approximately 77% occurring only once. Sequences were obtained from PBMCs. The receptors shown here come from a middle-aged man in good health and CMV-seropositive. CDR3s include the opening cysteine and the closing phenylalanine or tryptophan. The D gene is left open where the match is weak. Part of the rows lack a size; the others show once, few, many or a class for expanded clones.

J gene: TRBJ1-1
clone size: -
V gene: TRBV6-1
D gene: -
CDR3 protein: CASSPTYNTEAFF
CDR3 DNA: TGTGCCAGCAGCCCAACTTACAACACTGAAGCTTTCTTT

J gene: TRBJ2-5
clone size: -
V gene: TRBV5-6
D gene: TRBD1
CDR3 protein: CASSLFYRGQETQYF
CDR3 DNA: TGTGCCAGCAGCTTGTTTTACAGGGGACAAGAGACCCAGTACTTC

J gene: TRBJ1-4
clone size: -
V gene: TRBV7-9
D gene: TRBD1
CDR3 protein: CASSTDRETNEKLFF
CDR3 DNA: TGTGCCAGCAGCACAGACAGGGAAACCAATGAAAAACTGTTTTTT

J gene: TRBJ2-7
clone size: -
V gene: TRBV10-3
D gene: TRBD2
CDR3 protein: CAISEPRTSGGKQYF
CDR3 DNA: TGTGCCATCAGTGAACCGCGGACTAGCGGGGGCAAGCAGTACTTC

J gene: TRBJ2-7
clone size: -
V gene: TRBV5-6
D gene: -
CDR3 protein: CASSSPRAEPIIRYEQYF
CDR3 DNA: TGTGCCAGCAGCTCGCCGAGGGCCGAGCCAATTATACGCTACGAGCAGTACTTC

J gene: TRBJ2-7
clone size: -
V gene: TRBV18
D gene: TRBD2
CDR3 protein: CASSPPGTSGGAGEQYF
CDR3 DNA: TGTGCCAGCTCACCACCCGGGACTAGCGGGGGGGCTGGTGAGCAGTACTTC

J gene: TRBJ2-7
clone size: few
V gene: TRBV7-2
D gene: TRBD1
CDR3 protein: CASSFDRGEYEQYF
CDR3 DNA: TGTGCCAGCAGCTTCGACAGGGGGGAGTACGAGCAGTACTTC

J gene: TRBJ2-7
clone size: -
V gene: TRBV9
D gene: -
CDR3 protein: CASSEAPVGTTYEQYF
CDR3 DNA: TGTGCCAGCAGCGAGGCCCCCGTGGGGACAACCTACGAGCAGTACTTC

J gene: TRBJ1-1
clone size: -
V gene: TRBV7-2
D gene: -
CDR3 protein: CASSLAHGLITEAFF
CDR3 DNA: TGTGCCAGCAGCTTAGCGCACGGACTGATCACTGAAGCTTTCTTT

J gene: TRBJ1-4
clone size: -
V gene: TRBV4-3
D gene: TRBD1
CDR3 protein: CASSQEGSRTGAEKLFF
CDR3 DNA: TGCGCCAGCAGCCAAGAGGGATCCCGGACAGGGGCTGAAAAACTGTTTTTT

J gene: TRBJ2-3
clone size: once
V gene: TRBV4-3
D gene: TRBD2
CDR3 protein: CASSLGLAGNTDTQYF
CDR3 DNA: TGCGCCAGCAGCCTCGGACTAGCTGGGAACACAGATACGCAGTATTTT

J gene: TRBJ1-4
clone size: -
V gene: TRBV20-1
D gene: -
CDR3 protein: CSAISGEKLFF
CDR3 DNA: TGCAGTGCTATTTCGGGTGAAAAACTGTTTTTT

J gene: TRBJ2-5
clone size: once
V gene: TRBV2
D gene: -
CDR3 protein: CASRGDYPQETQYF
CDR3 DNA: TGTGCCAGCAGGGGCGACTACCCCCAAGAGACCCAGTACTTC

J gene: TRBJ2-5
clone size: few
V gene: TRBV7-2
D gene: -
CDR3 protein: CASSLQGVSETQYF
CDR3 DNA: TGTGCCAGCAGCTTACAGGGTGTATCAGAGACCCAGTACTTC

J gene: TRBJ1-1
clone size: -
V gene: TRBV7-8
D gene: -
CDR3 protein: CASSFRNTEAFF
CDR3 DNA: TGTGCCAGCAGCTTCCGGAACACTGAAGCTTTCTTT

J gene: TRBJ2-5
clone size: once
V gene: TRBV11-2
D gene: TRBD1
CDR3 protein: CASSKGQGTETQYF
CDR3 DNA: TGTGCCAGCAGCAAAGGACAGGGCACGGAGACCCAGTACTTC

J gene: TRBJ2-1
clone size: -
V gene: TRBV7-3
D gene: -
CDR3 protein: CASSLMGLNEQFF
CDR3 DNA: TGTGCCAGCAGCTTAATGGGGCTCAATGAGCAGTTCTTC

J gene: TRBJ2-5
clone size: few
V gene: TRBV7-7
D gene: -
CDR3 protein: CASSLGRLVGGETQYF
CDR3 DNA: TGTGCTAGCAGCTTAGGCCGACTAGTTGGTGGAGAGACCCAGTACTTC

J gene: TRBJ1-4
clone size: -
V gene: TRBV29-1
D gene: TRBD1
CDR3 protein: CSVDEGASEKLFF
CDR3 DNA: TGCAGCGTCGACGAGGGGGCGAGTGAAAAACTGTTTTTT

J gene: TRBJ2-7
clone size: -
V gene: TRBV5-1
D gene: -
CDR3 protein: CASSLQDTLYEQYF
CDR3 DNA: TGCGCCAGCAGCCTTCAGGACACTCTGTACGAGCAGTACTTC

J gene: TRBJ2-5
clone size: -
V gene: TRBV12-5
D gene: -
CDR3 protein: CASGGPPGSEEGTQYF
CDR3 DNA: TGTGCTAGTGGGGGTCCCCCGGGATCAGAAGAGGGGACCCAGTACTTC

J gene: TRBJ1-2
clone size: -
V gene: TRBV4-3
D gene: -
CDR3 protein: CASSQELLQFYGYTF
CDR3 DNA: TGCGCCAGCAGCCAAGAATTGTTACAGTTCTATGGCTACACCTTC